A single T cell receptor beta chain is shown here with its context. Its antigen is currently unknown. Given a much more abundant clone one base away, this may be a read error. These data belong to a study of glioma-infiltrating T cells. Regarding the study as a whole: Gliomas, especially low-grade, showed above-expected tissue-blood divergence; non-neoplastic patients showed below. Tissue and blood shared very few CDR3 sequences.

The germline gives CDR1 MDHEN, CDR2 SYDVKM. The CDR3 loop spans 14 amino acids. V shed 4 bases and J shed 3 bases, with 10 bases lying between them. Amplification of TCR alpha and beta CDR3 regions from RNA used iRepertoire nested multiplex PCR. For one-step reverse transcription and amplification, 100-400 ng of tissue mRNA or PBMC total RNA was used. MiXCR was run by TCRdb on the multiplex PCR reads, yielding one entry per CDR3 protein. The table includes 100,000 to 150,000 distinct CDR3 sequences, approximately 24% detected once. V and J are TRBV28 and TRBJ1-5; D gene uncertain. The sequenced sample consisted of glioma tissue, nonneoplastic brain tissue, or PBMCs (not recorded which). The TCR originated in a human donor with low-grade glioma or glioblastoma, undergoing nonglioma brain surgery, or in good health (not recorded which). Here the CDR3 reads CASSSAGANQPQHF. The CDR3 bases are TGTGCCAGCAGTTCAGCAGGCGCCAATCAGCCCCAGCATTTT.